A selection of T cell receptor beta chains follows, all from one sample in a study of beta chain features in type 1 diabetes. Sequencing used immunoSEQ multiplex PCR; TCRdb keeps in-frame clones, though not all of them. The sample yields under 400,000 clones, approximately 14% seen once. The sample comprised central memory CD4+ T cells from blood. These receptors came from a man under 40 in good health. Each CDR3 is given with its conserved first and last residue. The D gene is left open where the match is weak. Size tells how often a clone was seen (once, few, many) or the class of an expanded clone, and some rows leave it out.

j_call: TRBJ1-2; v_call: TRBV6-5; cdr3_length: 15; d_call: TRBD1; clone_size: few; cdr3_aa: CASSLVGQGIYGYTF; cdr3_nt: TGTGCCAGCAGTCTGGTGGGACAGGGGATCTATGGCTACACCTTC
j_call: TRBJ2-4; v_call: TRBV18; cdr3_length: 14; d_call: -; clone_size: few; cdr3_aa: CASSPRDGKNIQYF; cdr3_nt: TGTGCCAGCTCACCCAGGGACGGAAAAAACATTCAGTACTTC
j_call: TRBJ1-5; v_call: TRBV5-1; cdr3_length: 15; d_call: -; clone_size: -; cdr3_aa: CASRLDSLSNQPQHF; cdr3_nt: TGCGCCAGCAGGTTAGACTCTCTCTCCAATCAGCCCCAGCATTTT
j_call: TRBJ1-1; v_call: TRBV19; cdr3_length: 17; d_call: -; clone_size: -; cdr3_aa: CASSIGLGRSISTEAFF; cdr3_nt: TGTGCCAGTAGTATCGGACTTGGGCGGTCTATAAGCACTGAAGCTTTCTTT
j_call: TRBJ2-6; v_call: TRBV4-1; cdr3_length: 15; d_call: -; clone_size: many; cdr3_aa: CASSSGLTGANVLTF; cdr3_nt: TGCGCCAGCAGCTCAGGGTTAACTGGGGCCAACGTCCTGACTTTC
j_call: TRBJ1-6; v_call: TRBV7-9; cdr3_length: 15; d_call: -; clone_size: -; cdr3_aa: CASSLGRGYNSPLHF; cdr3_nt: TGTGCCAGCAGCTTAGGGAGGGGTTATAATTCACCCCTCCACTTT
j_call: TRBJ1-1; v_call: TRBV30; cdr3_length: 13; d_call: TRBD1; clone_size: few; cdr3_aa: CAWRRDRDTEAFF; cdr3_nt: TGTGCCTGGAGGCGGGACAGGGACACTGAAGCTTTCTTT
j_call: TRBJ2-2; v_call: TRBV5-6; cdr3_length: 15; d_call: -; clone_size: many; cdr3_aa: CASSLGWKNTGELFF; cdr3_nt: TGTGCCAGCAGCTTGGGGTGGAAAAACACCGGGGAGCTGTTTTTT
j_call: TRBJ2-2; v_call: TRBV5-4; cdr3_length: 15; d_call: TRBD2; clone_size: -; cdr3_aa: CASSLAGTSDGELFF; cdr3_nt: TGTGCCAGCAGCTTGGCCGGGACTAGCGACGGGGAGCTGTTTTTT
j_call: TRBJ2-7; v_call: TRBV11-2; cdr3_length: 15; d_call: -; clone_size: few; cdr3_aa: CASSTPSQGTYEQYF; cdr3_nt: TGTGCCAGCAGCACTCCCTCCCAGGGGACCTACGAGCAGTACTTC
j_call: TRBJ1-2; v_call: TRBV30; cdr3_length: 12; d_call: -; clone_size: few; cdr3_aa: CAWSQGNYGYTF; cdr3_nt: TGTGCCTGGAGCCAAGGGAACTATGGCTACACCTTC
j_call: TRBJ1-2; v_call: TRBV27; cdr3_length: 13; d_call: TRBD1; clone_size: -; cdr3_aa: CASSNGQGYGYTF; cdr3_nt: TGTGCCAGCAGTAACGGACAGGGTTATGGCTACACCTTC
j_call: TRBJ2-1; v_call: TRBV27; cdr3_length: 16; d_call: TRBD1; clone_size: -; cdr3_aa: CASSLSGQGVYNEQFF; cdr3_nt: TGTGCCAGCAGTTTATCGGGACAGGGGGTTTACAATGAGCAGTTCTTC
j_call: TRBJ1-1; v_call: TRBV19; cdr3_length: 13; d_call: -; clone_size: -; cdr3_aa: CASSKARNTEAFF; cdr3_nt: TGTGCCAGTAGTAAAGCCAGGAACACTGAAGCTTTCTTT
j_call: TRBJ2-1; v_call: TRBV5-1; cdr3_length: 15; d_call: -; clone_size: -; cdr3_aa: CASSVGASSYNEQFF; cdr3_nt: TGCGCCAGCAGCGTGGGGGCGAGCTCCTACAATGAGCAGTTCTTC
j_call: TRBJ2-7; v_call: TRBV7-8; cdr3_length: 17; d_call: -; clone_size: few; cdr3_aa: CASSFGALKGTPYEQYF; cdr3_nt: TGTGCCAGCAGCTTCGGGGCCCTAAAAGGGACACCCTACGAGCAGTACTTC
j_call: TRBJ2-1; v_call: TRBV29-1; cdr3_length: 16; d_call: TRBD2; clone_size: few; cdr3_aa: CSVDGRASGAYNEQFF; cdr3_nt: TGCAGCGTGGACGGAAGAGCCAGCGGGGCCTACAATGAGCAGTTCTTC
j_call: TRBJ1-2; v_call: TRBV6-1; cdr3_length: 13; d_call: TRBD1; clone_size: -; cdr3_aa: CASSVSGGYGYTF; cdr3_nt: TGTGCCAGCAGTGTTTCAGGGGGCTATGGCTACACCTTC
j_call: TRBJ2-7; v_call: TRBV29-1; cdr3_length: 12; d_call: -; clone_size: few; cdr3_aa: CSPGRDLGWQYF; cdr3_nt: TGCAGCCCAGGCCGGGATCTTGGATGGCAGTACTTC
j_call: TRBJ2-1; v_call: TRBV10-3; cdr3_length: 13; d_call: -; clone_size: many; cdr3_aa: CAIRDSVNNEQFF; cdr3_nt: TGTGCCATCAGGGACAGTGTTAACAATGAGCAGTTCTTC
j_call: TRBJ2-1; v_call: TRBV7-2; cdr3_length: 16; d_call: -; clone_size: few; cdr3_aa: CASSLGSTGRVGEQFF; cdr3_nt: TGTGCCAGCAGCTTAGGATCTACCGGACGAGTCGGTGAGCAGTTCTTC
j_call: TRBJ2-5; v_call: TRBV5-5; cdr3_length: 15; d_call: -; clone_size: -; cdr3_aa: CASSLNSGGAETQYF; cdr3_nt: TGTGCCAGCAGCTTGAACTCGGGGGGCGCGGAGACCCAGTACTTC
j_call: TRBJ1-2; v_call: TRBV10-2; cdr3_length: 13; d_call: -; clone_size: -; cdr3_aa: CASSETGSYGYTF; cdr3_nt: TGCGCCAGCAGTGAAACGGGGTCCTATGGCTACACCTTC
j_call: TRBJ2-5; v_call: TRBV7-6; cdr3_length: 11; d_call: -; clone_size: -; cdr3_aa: CASSLERPQYF; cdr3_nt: TGTGCCAGCAGCTTAGAGAGGCCCCAGTACTTC
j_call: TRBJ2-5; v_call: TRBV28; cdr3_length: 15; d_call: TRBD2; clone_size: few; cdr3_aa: CASSLVAGDEETQYF; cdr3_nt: TGTGCCAGCAGTCTGGTAGCGGGAGACGAAGAGACCCAGTACTTC
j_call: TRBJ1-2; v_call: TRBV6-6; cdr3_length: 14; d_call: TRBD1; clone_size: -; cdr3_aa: CASSYGTASFPYTF; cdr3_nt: TGTGCCAGCAGTTATGGGACAGCCTCTTTCCCGTACACCTTC
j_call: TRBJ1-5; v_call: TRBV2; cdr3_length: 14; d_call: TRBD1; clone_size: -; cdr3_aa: CASNLQGRNQPQHF; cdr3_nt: TGTGCCAGCAATTTACAGGGGAGAAATCAGCCCCAGCATTTT
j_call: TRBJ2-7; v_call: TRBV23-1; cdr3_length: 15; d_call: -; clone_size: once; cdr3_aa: CASSQGTPGAYEQYF; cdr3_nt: TGCGCCAGCAGCCAAGGGACCCCAGGGGCCTACGAGCAGTACTTC
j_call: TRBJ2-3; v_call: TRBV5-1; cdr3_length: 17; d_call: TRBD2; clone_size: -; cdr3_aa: CASSLTGGRASTDTQYF; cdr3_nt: TGCGCCAGCAGCTTGACGGGCGGGAGGGCTTCCACAGATACGCAGTATTTT
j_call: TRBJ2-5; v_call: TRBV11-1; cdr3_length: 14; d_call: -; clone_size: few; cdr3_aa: CASSPRRGLETQYF; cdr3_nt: TGTGCCAGCAGCCCCCGGCGGGGGCTGGAGACCCAGTACTTC
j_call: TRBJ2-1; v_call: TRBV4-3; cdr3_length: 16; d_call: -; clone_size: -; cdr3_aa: CASSQEGGDVKNEQFF; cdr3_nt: TGCGCCAGCAGCCAAGAGGGCGGGGACGTCAAAAATGAGCAGTTCTTC
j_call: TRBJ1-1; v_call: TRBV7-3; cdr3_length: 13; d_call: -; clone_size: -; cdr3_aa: CASSSQGNTEAFF; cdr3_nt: TGTGCCAGCAGCTCCCAGGGGAACACTGAAGCTTTCTTT
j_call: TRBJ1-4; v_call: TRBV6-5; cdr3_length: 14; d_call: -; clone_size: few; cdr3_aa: CASSYSMRVEKLFF; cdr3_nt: TGTGCCAGCAGTTACTCGATGAGGGTTGAAAAACTGTTTTTT
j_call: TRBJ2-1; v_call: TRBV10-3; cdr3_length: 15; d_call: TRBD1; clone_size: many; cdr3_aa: CAISKTGKQGNEQFF; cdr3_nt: TGTGCCATCAGCAAGACAGGGAAGCAGGGGAATGAGCAGTTCTTC
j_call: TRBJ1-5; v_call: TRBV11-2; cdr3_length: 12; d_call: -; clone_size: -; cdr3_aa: CASSSDLGPQHF; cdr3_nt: TGTGCCAGCAGCTCTGACTTAGGGCCCCAGCATTTT
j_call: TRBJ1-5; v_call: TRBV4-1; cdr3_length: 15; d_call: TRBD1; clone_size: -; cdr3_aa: CASSDREDSNQPQHF; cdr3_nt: TGCGCCAGCAGCGACAGGGAGGATAGCAATCAGCCCCAGCATTTT
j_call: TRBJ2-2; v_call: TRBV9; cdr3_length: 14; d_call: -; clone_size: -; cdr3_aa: CASSPGPGTGELFF; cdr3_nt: TGTGCCAGCAGCCCCGGACCCGGCACCGGGGAGCTGTTTTTT
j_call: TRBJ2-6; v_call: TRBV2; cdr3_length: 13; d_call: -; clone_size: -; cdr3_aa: CATDISGANVLTF; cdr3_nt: TGTGCCACGGACATCTCTGGGGCCAACGTCCTGACTTTC